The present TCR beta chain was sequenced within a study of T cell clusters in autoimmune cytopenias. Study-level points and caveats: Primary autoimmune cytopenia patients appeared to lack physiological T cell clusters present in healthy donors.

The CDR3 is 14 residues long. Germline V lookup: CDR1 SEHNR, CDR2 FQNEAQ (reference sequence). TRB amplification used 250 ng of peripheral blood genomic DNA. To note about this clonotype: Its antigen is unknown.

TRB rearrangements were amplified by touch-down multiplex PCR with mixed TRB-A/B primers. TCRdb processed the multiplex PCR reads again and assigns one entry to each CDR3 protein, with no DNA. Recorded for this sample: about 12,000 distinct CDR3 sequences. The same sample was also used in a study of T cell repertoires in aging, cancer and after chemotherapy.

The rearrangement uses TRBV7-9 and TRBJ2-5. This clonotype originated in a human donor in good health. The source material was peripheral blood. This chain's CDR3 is CASSLAALQETQYF.